This T cell receptor (beta chain) was sequenced during a study of blood T cells in healthy people across ages. Findings of the study overall: Donor CMV status, an unknown factor, possibly confounded changes in expanded clonotypes.

A J-beta primer mix and a sample-barcoded 5' primer were used in a second PCR of roughly 7 to 12 cycles. One entry per CDR3 protein results from TCRdb running MiXCR on the 5' RACE reads. The data show roughly 1,800,000 distinct CDR3 sequences, with roughly 52% seen just once and 2.1% held by the top ten. As concerns this clonotype: Antigen unknown.

The receptor was derived from a woman between 40 and 50 years old in good health. The sequenced sample consisted of blood.

CDR3 loop: CASSLDPNEAFF. CDR3 DNA sequence: TGTGCCAGCAGCCTTGACCCGAATGAAGCTTTCTTT. The J gene is TRBJ1-1, the V gene TRBV7-6; D is unresolved. V was trimmed by 5 bases and J by 7 bases, leaving 11 bases between them. This CDR3 is 12 amino acids long. CDR1 and CDR2 from the germline V gene are SGHVS and FNYEAQ.